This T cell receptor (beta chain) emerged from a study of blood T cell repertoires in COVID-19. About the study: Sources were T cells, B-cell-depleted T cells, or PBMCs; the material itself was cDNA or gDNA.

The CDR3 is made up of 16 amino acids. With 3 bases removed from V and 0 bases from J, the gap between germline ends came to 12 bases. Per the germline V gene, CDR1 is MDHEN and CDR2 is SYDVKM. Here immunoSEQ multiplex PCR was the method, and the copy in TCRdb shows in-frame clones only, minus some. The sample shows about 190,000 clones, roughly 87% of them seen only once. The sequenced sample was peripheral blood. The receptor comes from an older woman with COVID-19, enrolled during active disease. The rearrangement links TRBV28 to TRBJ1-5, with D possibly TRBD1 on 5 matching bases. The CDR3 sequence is CASSFERGYSNQPQHF. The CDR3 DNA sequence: TGTGCCAGCAGTTTCGAACGGGGGTATAGCAATCAGCCCCAGCATTTT.